The 30 T cell receptor beta chains below all came from one sample that was sequenced in a study of sequential checkpoint blockade in melanoma. Libraries were prepared by immunoSEQ multiplex PCR; TCRdb keeps only in-frame clonotypes and omits some of them. Of 30,000 to 40,000 clones listed, about 88% are singletons. Treatment in this sample: randomized to nivolumab then ipilimumab (arm A) or the reverse (arm B). The specimen comprised CD8+ T cells sorted from blood (inferred from file names), sampled from a patient given nivolumab and ipilimumab in sequence. The source of these receptors is a human donor with melanoma.

This clone was seen just once. The chain has TRBV27 and TRBJ2-1; 7 bases are shared with TRBD2. The CDR3 runs 15 residues. The germline CDR1 and CDR2 sequences are MNHEY and SMNVEV (reference sequence). J gave up 7 bases and V 1 base, and 7 bases lay outside the gene matches. CDR3 nucleotides: TGTGCCAGCAGTTTATTCCCTTCCGGGAGGAATGAGCAGTTCTTC. Translated, it gives CASSLFPSGRNEQFF.

The V call is TRBV14, the J call TRBJ2-1; 12 bases are shared with TRBD2. V lost 0 bases to trimming and J lost 6 bases; unmatched junction nucleotides: 9. The length of the CDR3 is 18 residues. From germline, CDR1 is SGHDN and CDR2 FVKESK. The CDR3 DNA is TGTGCCAGCAGCCAAGAAGGGCTAGCGGGAGGGCCCATCAATGAGCAGTTCTTC. It specifies CASSQEGLAGGPINEQFF.

This clone was counted once. The chain recombines TRBV7-9 with TRBJ2-2; 7 positions agree with TRBD1. The V and J ends lost 5 bases and 6 bases, in that order; junction bases with no gene match: 3. CDR1 SEHNR and CDR2 FQNEAQ come from the germline V gene (reference sequence). The CDR3 extends over 13 amino acids. CDR3 amino acids: CASSTQGAGELFF. For the CDR3, the DNA is TGTGCCAGCAGCACGCAGGGGGCCGGGGAGCTGTTTTTT.

V and J are TRBV7-9 and TRBJ1-2; D not certain. Trimming cost V 5 bases and J 7 bases, with 8 bases left between them. Germline loops: CDR1 SEHNR, CDR2 FQNEAQ (reference sequence). The CDR3 is made up of 11 amino acids. The CDR3 spells CASSRALGYTF. CDR3 bases: TGTGCCAGCAGCCGCGCTCTTGGCTACACCTTC. The full variable domain, its missing parts supplied by reference TRBV7-9 and TRBJ1-2, is DTGVSQNPRHKITKRGQNVTFRCDPISEHNRLYWYRQTLGQGPEFLTYFQNEAQLEKSRLLSDRFSAERPKGSFSTLEIQRTEQGDSAMYLCASSRALGYTFGSGTRLTVV.

The CDR3 sequence is CASRKREFANTGELFF. For the CDR3, the DNA is TGTGCCAGCAGAAAGCGGGAGTTCGCGAACACCGGGGAGCTGTTTTTT. The rearrangement joins TRBV5-4 to TRBJ2-2, with 8 bases matching TRBD2. Germline CDR1 is SGHNT and CDR2 is YYREEE (reference sequence). The CDR3 has 16 residues. V gave up 5 bases and J gave up 0 bases; unmatched junction bases: 6.

This clone was seen once. The rearrangement links TRBV21-1 to TRBJ2-3; the table assigns TRBD2, which was not confirmed against the DNA. TRBV21-1 is deemed a pseudogene. This CDR3 has 19 residues. This CDR3 is CASSKVFVGLAPSTDTQYF. The CDR3 coding sequence is TGTGCCAGCAGCAAAGTATTTGTGGGACTAGCTCCGAGCACAGATACGCAGTATTTT.

The chain is built from TRBV11-2 and TRBJ2-7; 7 bases agree with TRBD2. CDR1 is SGHAT, CDR2 FQNNGV, per germline. The CDR3 covers 14 residues. The trim removed 7 bases at V and 3 bases at J, leaving 9 bases unmatched. The CDR3, as DNA: TGTGCCAGCACCCGGGAGGTCCGGATCTACGAGCAGTACTTC. Translating gives CASTREVRIYEQYF.

There are a few counts of this clone. The CDR3 DNA follows: TGTGCCAGCAGCTCCCCAGCACGGGGGTTGGCCTATGGCTACACCTTC. This sequence encodes CASSSPARGLAYGYTF. The J gene is TRBJ1-2, the V gene TRBV7-9; perhaps TRBD1 as D (5 bases). Trimming left V 4 bases short and J 4 bases short, with 19 bases between. Germline CDR1 and CDR2: SEHNR and FQNEAQ (reference sequence). This CDR3 is 16 amino acids long.

The chain employs TRBV9 and TRBJ1-5; TRBD1 might be the D (6 bases). Trimming removed 3 bases at V and 5 bases at J, with 12 bases between. The germline CDR1 and CDR2 sequences are SGDLS and YYNGEE. The CDR3 has 14 amino acids. For the CDR3, the DNA is TGTGCCAGCAGCGAGGGGGATTGGGATCAGCCCCAGCATTTT. It is translated as CASSEGDWDQPQHF.

The genes are TRBV27 and TRBJ1-5; D ambiguous. Trimming pared 3 bases from V and 8 bases from J, leaving 23 bases between. Looked up from germline, CDR1 is MNHEY and CDR2 is SMNVEV (reference sequence). CDR3 length equals 17 residues. CDR3 amino acids: CASSFYLIWTGVEPQHF. The CDR3 nucleotides are TGTGCCAGCAGTTTTTACCTAATCTGGACGGGAGTGGAGCCCCAGCATTTT.

This chain uses TRBV28 with TRBJ2-7; maybe TRBD2 (5 bases). The V gene lost 3 bases and the J gene lost 5 bases, with 11 bases spanning the gap. Germline CDR1 MDHEN, CDR2 SYDVKM. The CDR3 is made up of 13 amino acids. In nucleotides, the CDR3 is TGTGCCAGCAGTTTGGGTAGCGACAACGAGCAGTACTTC. This encodes CASSLGSDNEQYF.

This clone has only one observation. V is TRBV27 and J is TRBJ2-1; D ambiguous. Trimming took 5 bases from V and 7 from J, leaving 15 bases between them. Per the germline V gene, CDR1 is MNHEY and CDR2 is SMNVEV (reference sequence). The CDR3 consists of 14 residues. Written as DNA, the CDR3 is TGTGCCAGCAGTCCCCTTTCGGTGTTTAATGAGCAGTTCTTC. This encodes CASSPLSVFNEQFF.

The chain is built from TRBV27 and TRBJ2-3; D uncertain. V lost 6 bases and J 5 bases, leaving 9 bases between the germline ends. Looked up from germline, CDR1 is MNHEY and CDR2 is SMNVEV (reference sequence). The length of the CDR3 is 12 residues. DNA for the CDR3: TGTGCCAGCAGCTTGGCTGGAGATACGCAGTATTTT. It encodes CASSLAGDTQYF.

The table lists this clone with a count of one. The CDR3 is CASSPFYMTGGELFF. DNA for the CDR3: TGTGCCAGCAGCCCTTTTTATATGACGGGCGGGGAGCTGTTTTTT. This rearrangement joins TRBV4-2 to TRBJ2-2; D call uncertain. The CDR3 loop spans 15 amino acids. Germline CDR1 and CDR2: LGHNA and YNFKEQ. V was cut by 4 bases and J by 7 bases, with 16 bases left in between.

The J gene is TRBJ2-7, the V gene TRBV6-1, with TRBD1 identical over 10 bases. The CDR3 is made up of 13 amino acids. Germline V gene sequence: CDR1 MNHNS, CDR2 SASEGT. Trimming at V came to 9 bases and at J to 3 bases, leaving 5 bases not matched to a gene. The CDR3: CASWTGGFYEQYF. The CDR3 region has the DNA TGTGCCAGTTGGACAGGGGGGTTCTACGAGCAGTACTTC.

The rearrangement joins TRBV27 to TRBJ2-1, with 9 bases identical to TRBD1. Per germline, CDR1 MNHEY and CDR2 SMNVEV (reference sequence). The CDR3 is 15 amino acids. J gave up 9 bases and V 5 bases, and 11 bases lay outside the gene matches. CDR3 bases: TGTGCCAGCAGTCTGACCGGGACAGGGTCCGGTGAGCAGTTCTTC. This gives the protein CASSLTGTGSGEQFF.

The V gene is TRBV6-4, the J gene TRBJ2-2, with a tentative D call TRBD2 (6 bases). Germline V gene lookup returns CDR1 MRHNA and CDR2 SNTAGT. V lost 3 bases and J lost 6, with 17 bases in between. CDR3 length: 16 residues. Here the CDR3 reads CASSEASEGTSGELFF. Written as DNA, the CDR3 is TGTGCCAGCAGTGAGGCGTCGGAGGGGACTTCCGGGGAGCTGTTTTTT.

V and J are TRBV5-6 and TRBJ2-7; 7 bases agree with TRBD2. This CDR3 region has 14 residues. Germline V gene data show CDR1 as SGHDT and CDR2 as YYEEEE. J gave up 2 bases and V 4 bases, and 6 bases lay outside the gene matches. CDR3 in amino acids: CASSRAGLPYEQYF. In DNA form, the CDR3 reads TGTGCCAGCAGCCGAGCGGGACTTCCCTACGAGCAGTACTTC. The full variable domain, with the rest looked up from reference TRBV5-6 and TRBJ2-7, is DAGVTQSPTHLIKTRGQQVTLRCSPKSGHDTVSWYQQALGQGPQFIFQYYEEEERQRGNFPDRFSGHQFPNYSSELNVNALLLGDSALYLCASSRAGLPYEQYFGPGTRLTVT.

CDR3 DNA: TGTGCCAGCAGCTTAGGGGACAGACACCAGCATTTT. Encoded protein: CASSLGDRHQHF. V and J are TRBV7-9 and TRBJ1-5; 7 bases line up with TRBD1. V was pared by 1 base and J by 12 bases, with 3 bases of the junction left unmatched. This CDR3 spans 12 amino acids. Per the germline V gene, CDR1 is SEHNR and CDR2 is FQNEAQ (reference sequence).

The CDR3 DNA is TGTGCCAGCAGCAACGGGAGGGCTACTGAGCAGTTCTTC. Translating it yields CASSNGRATEQFF. The V gene is TRBV14, the J gene TRBJ2-1; TRBD2 agrees at 8 bases. Germline V lookup: CDR1 SGHDN, CDR2 FVKESK. The CDR3 runs 13 residues. Losses at the gene ends were 5 bases for V and 9 bases for J; bases not matched to a gene: 6.

This clone has a single count. The rearrangement uses TRBV9 and TRBJ2-2, with D possibly matching TRBD2 (6 bases). Germline V CDR1 and CDR2: SGDLS, YYNGEE. This CDR3 has 17 amino acids. V lost 4 bases, J lost 3 bases, and 19 bases lay in between. The CDR3 DNA reads as TGTGCCAGCAGCCTACCGACTAGGTCGGGCGACACCGGGGAGCTGTTTTTT. Translation gives CASSLPTRSGDTGELFF.

J is TRBJ1-4 and V is TRBV5-1; D is unresolved. Germline V gene sequence: CDR1 SGHRS, CDR2 YFSETQ. The CDR3 covers 13 residues. Between the trimmed V and J ends, which lost 0 bases and 17 bases, there was a span of 17 bases. CDR3 DNA: TGCGCCAGCAGCTTGGCCGGGAGGGAAGGAGAATTTTTT. Protein product: CASSLAGREGEFF.

Of note for this clone: This clone may be a read error of a much larger clone one base away. The same CDR3 can be traced to other DNA sequences in this sample. The chain employs TRBV30 and TRBJ2-5; 7 nucleotides align to TRBD2. Germline V gene sequence: CDR1 GTSNPN, CDR2 SVGIG (reference sequence). The CDR3 loop spans 16 amino acids. CDR3 in DNA: TGTGCCTGGAGTGGGGGGTCTAGCGGTGGGATAGAGACTCAGTACTTC. It yields the protein CAWSGGSSGGIETQYF.

The rearrangement joins TRBV5-6 to TRBJ2-5; D is possibly TRBD1 (6 bases). This CDR3 has 15 residues. Looked up from germline, CDR1 is SGHDT and CDR2 is YYEEEE. V was clipped by 4 bases and J by 4 bases, with 17 bases between them. DNA of the CDR3: TGTGCCAGCAGCCCCCCCGGAGGACAGCGAGAGACCCAGTACTTC. This codes for CASSPPGGQRETQYF.

In this sample, this clone turned up once. The CDR3 coding sequence is TGCAGTGTCATTACGGGAAATGGCTACACCTTC. Its protein product is CSVITGNGYTF. The chain uses TRBV20-1 and TRBJ1-2, with no clear D. V lost 7 bases and J lost 6, with 12 bases in between. The CDR3 loop spans 11 amino acids. CDR1 is DFQATT and CDR2 is SNEGSKA in the germline V gene (reference sequence).

V usage is TRBV9 and J usage is TRBJ1-1; weak D call: TRBD1 (6 bases). Trimming shortened V by 6 bases and J by 0 bases, and 21 bases separated the two germline ends. The CDR3 is made up of 17 amino acids. Germline CDR1 reads SGDLS; CDR2 reads YYNGEE. As DNA, the CDR3 is TGTGCCAGCACCCCACTCGGGGGGCAAAAAATGAACACTGAAGCTTTCTTT. It specifies CASTPLGGQKMNTEAFF.

The V call is TRBV6-5, the J call TRBJ1-2; D is uncertain. This CDR3 contains 11 residues. Germline CDR1 MNHEY, CDR2 SVGAGI. The V end was cut by 4 bases, the J end by 5 bases, with 5 bases between. The CDR3 sequence is CASSFPYGYTF. The DNA for the CDR3 is TGTGCCAGCAGTTTCCCTTATGGCTACACCTTC.

The chain uses TRBV6-1 and TRBJ2-7; 10 nucleotides agree with TRBD2. V shed 2 bases and J 1 base; nucleotides not matched to a gene: 2. The V gene's germline CDR1 is MNHNS and CDR2 SASEGT. The CDR3 totals 15 residues. CDR3 sequence (DNA): TGTGCCAGCAGTGAAATACTAGCGGGGTCCTACGAGCAGTACGTC. Amino acids: CASSEILAGSYEQYV.

J is TRBJ2-2 and V is TRBV4-1, with TRBD1 matching 9 bases. CDR3 length equals 19 residues. CDR1 is MGHRA, CDR2 YSYEKL, per germline. J gave up 7 bases and V 3 bases, and 18 bases lay outside the gene matches. CDR3 in amino acids: CASSQPWTGDKITVGELFF. The CDR3 bases are TGCGCCAGCAGCCAGCCCTGGACAGGGGACAAGATAACAGTCGGGGAGCTGTTTTTT.

The rearrangement links TRBV29-1 to TRBJ2-7, with a possible D match to TRBD2 (6 bases). Germline CDR1 is SQVTM and CDR2 is ANQGSEA. CDR3 size: 12 residues. The germline V and J ends were trimmed by 3 bases and 6 bases, with 12 bases remaining between them. CDR3 sequence reads: CSVEAEGSEQYF. The CDR3 bases are TGCAGCGTTGAGGCGGAGGGTTCCGAGCAGTACTTC.